The sample holds a few counts of the clone carrying this TCR beta chain. Its antigen remains unidentified. In a library made to pick up alpha chains, this beta chain is a stray read with a size that means little. This record comes from a study of T cells after yellow fever vaccination. Across the study: Low-cell-number fractions were prepared with SMART-Seq v4 Ultra Low Input.

The CDR3 has 13 amino acids. Trimming took 3 bases from V and 2 from J, leaving 8 bases between them. Overall study results and limits: There was a small share of clonotypes that showed up in both the CD4 and CD8 compartments. Repertoires obtained by FACS sorting could include abundant clonotypes that entered as contaminants from the bulk population.

TCR cDNA was made by 5'RACE template switching, adding a universal primer site and UMIs. In TCRdb, the 5' RACE reads were re-called with MiXCR into one record per CDR3 protein. The listing contains about 17 distinct CDR3 sequences. The source material was CD4+ T cells sorted from PBMCs, sampled 45 days after the yellow fever booster vaccination. The TCR comes from a man younger than 35 who received the YFV17D yellow fever vaccine. The genes are TRBV12-3 or TRBV12-4 and TRBJ2-7; a possible D gene is TRBD1 (5 bases). The DNA of the CDR3 is TGTGCCAGCAGTTTTTGGACACCCTACGAGCAGTACTTC. It encodes CASSFWTPYEQYF.